What follows are 22 T cell receptor beta chains derived from one specimen sequenced in a study of T-cell reconstitution after alpha-beta-depleted transplantation in children. The library targeted TCRbeta and was prepared with unique molecular identifiers. TCRdb redid the calling of the PCR reads with MiXCR, one entry per CDR3 protein. The table has approximately 82,000 distinct CDR3 sequences, 15% to 20% seen once. The specimen was PBMCs, mostly from graft donor cells, collected 360 days after TCRalphabeta/CD19-depleted stem cell transplant. The receptors here all came from a male patient aged 2 to 9 who had a stem cell transplant for acute lymphoblastic leukemia, so the T cells may come from the graft donor.

This clonotype was seen only a few times. The chain carries TRBV21-1 and TRBJ2-5; the D segment call TRBD2 is taken from the table without a DNA check. TRBV21-1 is a documented pseudogene. The CDR3 is made up of 15 amino acids. The CDR3 nucleotides read TGTGCCAGCAGCAAACCAAGGGCCCCCGAAGAGACCCAGTACTTC. Its protein is CASSKPRAPEETQYF.

In this sample, this clonotype turned up many times. The J gene is TRBJ2-1, the V gene TRBV5-1, with 8 bases fitting TRBD2. The V gene end was trimmed by 4 bases and the J gene end by 7 bases; junction bases not matched to a gene: 7. The germline CDR1 and CDR2 sequences are SGHRS and YFSETQ. The CDR3 runs to 14 residues. The CDR3 loop reads CASSPGLARNEQFF. The CDR3, as DNA: TGCGCCAGCAGCCCTGGACTAGCCCGGAATGAGCAGTTCTTC. Complete variable domain (other parts from reference TRBV5-1 and TRBJ2-1): KAGVTQTPRYLIKTRGQQVTLSCSPISGHRSVSWYQQTPGQGLQFLFEYFSETQRNKGNFPGRFSGRQFSNSRSEMNVSTLELGDSALYLCASSPGLARNEQFFGPGTRLTVL.

The V gene is TRBV19, the J gene TRBJ2-4; 7 bases match TRBD1. The CDR3 totals 17 residues. V lost 0 bases to trimming and J lost 3 bases; unmatched junction nucleotides: 8. Germline V gene sequence: CDR1 LNHDA, CDR2 SQIVND (reference sequence). The CDR3 sequence is CASSIDHTGADKNIQYF. The CDR3, as DNA: TGTGCCAGTAGTATAGATCACACAGGGGCGGACAAAAACATTCAGTACTTC.

This clonotype has ten or more counts. The chain combines TRBV6-5 with TRBJ2-3; D may be TRBD2 (6 bases). Germline CDR1 is MNHEY and CDR2 is SVGAGI. The CDR3 is made up of 18 amino acids. V lost 3 bases to trimming and J lost 0 bases, with 19 bases between them. The CDR3, as DNA: TGTGCCAGCAGTTATTTATGGGGCGGGGCTAGGAGCACAGATACGCAGTATTTT. Protein product: CASSYLWGGARSTDTQYF.

This clonotype showed up just a few times. This chain uses TRBV7-9 with TRBJ2-4; the D call may be TRBD1 or TRBD2 (5 bases each). Germline CDR1 and CDR2: SEHNR and FQNEAQ (reference sequence). The CDR3 has 16 amino acids. The V and J ends lost 5 bases and 0 bases respectively, with 14 bases between them. The CDR3 loop is CASSLQGRLAKNIQYF. CDR3 coding DNA: TGTGCCAGCAGCCTGCAGGGACGACTAGCCAAAAACATTCAGTACTTC.

This chain joins TRBV10-1 and TRBJ2-1, with 10 bases identical to TRBD2. Per the germline V gene, CDR1 is WNHNN and CDR2 is SYGVQD (reference sequence). The length of the CDR3 is 16 residues. V lost 4 bases to trimming and J lost 5 bases; unmatched junction nucleotides: 8. CDR3 residues: CASSGSLAGEDNEQFF. The CDR3 coding sequence is TGCGCCAGCAGTGGGTCTCTAGCGGGAGAGGACAATGAGCAGTTCTTC.

This clonotype was counted many times. The chain uses TRBV11-2 and TRBJ2-1; maybe TRBD2 (6 bases). The CDR3 has 18 residues. V shed 4 bases and J shed 6 bases, with 25 bases lying between them. CDR1 is SGHAT, CDR2 FQNNGV, per germline. The CDR3 sequence is CASSSDTGTYRSSNEQFF. DNA for the CDR3: TGTGCCAGCAGCTCAGATACCGGGACTTACCGTAGCTCCAATGAGCAGTTCTTC. Variable domain in full (rest from reference TRBV11-2 and TRBJ2-1): EAGVAQSPRYKIIEKRQSVAFWCNPISGHATLYWYQQILGQGPKLLIQFQNNGVVDDSQLPKDRFSAERLKGVDSTLKIQPAKLEDSAVYLCASSSDTGTYRSSNEQFFGPGTRLTVL.

This clonotype was counted a few times. The chain is built from TRBV5-1 and TRBJ2-5, with no clear D. The CDR3 is 15 residues long. Germline V CDR1 and CDR2: SGHRS, YFSETQ. Trimming shortened V by 0 bases and J by 1 base, and 10 bases separated the two germline ends. CDR3 residues: CASSLGNWPQETQYF. The CDR3 DNA reads as TGCGCCAGCAGCTTGGGAAACTGGCCCCAAGAGACCCAGTACTTC.

This clonotype was counted between two and nine times. The DNA for the CDR3 is TGTGCCAGCAGTTACCCCCGAACTAGCGGGGTCCCCAACACCGGGGAGCTGTTTTTT. Residues: CASSYPRTSGVPNTGELFF. The chain employs TRBV6-5 and TRBJ2-2; 10 bases are shared with TRBD2. Germline CDR1 and CDR2: MNHEY and SVGAGI. V shed 2 bases, J shed 2 bases, and the junction held 11 bases outside the gene matches. The CDR3 extends over 19 amino acids.

The table lists this clonotype with a few counts. The chain employs TRBV5-6 and TRBJ2-1; D is tentatively TRBD1 or TRBD2 (5 bases each). The V and J ends lost 0 bases and 0 bases respectively, with 22 bases between them. Per the germline V gene, CDR1 is SGHDT and CDR2 is YYEEEE. The CDR3 has 20 residues. The CDR3 DNA reads as TGTGCCAGCAGCTTGGCCAAGACACGGGGCCGCCGGGCCTCCTACAATGAGCAGTTCTTC. Translated: CASSLAKTRGRRASYNEQFF.

The chain has TRBV28 and TRBJ2-6; TRBD2 aligns across 14 bases. Germline trimming cut 4 bases from V and 0 bases from J; bases unmatched to any gene: 11. CDR1 and CDR2 (germline): MDHEN, SYDVKM. This CDR3 is 21 amino acids long. The CDR3 region has the DNA TGTGCCAGCAGTTCGGGACTAGCGGGAGCGCGCGCCCCCTCTGGGGCCAACGTCCTGACTTTC. Translation: CASSSGLAGARAPSGANVLTF.

V is TRBV24-1 and J is TRBJ2-3, with D perhaps TRBD1 or TRBD2 (6 bases each). Trimming cost V 4 bases and J 8 bases, with 9 bases left between them. Germline V CDR1 and CDR2: KGHDR, SFDVKD. The CDR3 contains 12 residues. The CDR3: CATSEGGRTQYF. DNA for the CDR3: TGTGCCACCAGTGAAGGGGGGCGTACGCAGTATTTT.

This clonotype was detected a few times. CDR3 loop: CASSFRVGFNEQYF. Here the CDR3 DNA reads TGTGCCAGCAGTTTTCGGGTAGGGTTCAACGAGCAGTACTTC. The J gene is TRBJ2-7, the V gene TRBV12-3 or TRBV12-4; D is ambiguous. The CDR3 sequence is 14 residues long. Trimming left V 3 bases short and J 5 bases short, with 14 bases between.

The genes are TRBV2 and TRBJ2-1; 8 bases map to TRBD1. The V and J ends lost 2 bases and 1 base, in that order; junction bases with no gene match: 1. The CDR3 contains 15 residues. The germline V gene has CDR1 SNHLY and CDR2 FYNNEI. CDR3 residues: CASSENRGSYNEQFF. The CDR3 nucleotides are TGTGCCAGCAGTGAAAACAGGGGGTCCTACAATGAGCAGTTCTTC.

This chain uses TRBV5-1 with TRBJ2-1, with D uncertain. There are 14 residues in the CDR3. Germline loops: CDR1 SGHRS, CDR2 YFSETQ. V was clipped by 3 bases and J by 3 bases, with 10 bases between them. The CDR3 loop is CASSSDGIYNEQFF. The CDR3 bases are TGCGCCAGCAGCTCGGACGGCATCTACAATGAGCAGTTCTTC.

This clonotype was counted a few times. The gene calls are TRBV20-1 and TRBJ1-5, with no clear D. Germline loops: CDR1 DFQATT, CDR2 SNEGSKA (reference sequence). CDR3 size: 13 residues. V was shortened by 5 bases and J by 2 bases, with 10 bases between the two germline ends. The CDR3 is CSAGRKGNQPQHF. The CDR3, as DNA: TGCAGTGCTGGCCGCAAGGGCAATCAGCCCCAGCATTTT.

V and J are TRBV20-1 and TRBJ2-7; maybe TRBD2 (6 bases). This CDR3 has 14 amino acids. V lost 1 base and J 1 base, leaving 11 bases between the germline ends. Germline V gives CDR1 DFQATT, CDR2 SNEGSKA (reference sequence). The CDR3 spells CSARGAGLSYEQYF. As DNA, the CDR3 is TGCAGTGCTAGAGGGGCGGGACTGTCCTACGAGCAGTACTTC.

The table lists this clonotype with a count of one. The chain links TRBV14 to TRBJ2-4; 9 nucleotides match TRBD2. This CDR3 contains 17 residues. The ends lost 2 bases at V and 0 bases at J; junction bases unmatched: 5. Germline loops: CDR1 SGHDN, CDR2 FVKESK. The CDR3 nucleotides are TGTGCCAGCAGCCAAAACCCTAGCGGGGTAGCCAAAAACATTCAGTACTTC. Translating it yields CASSQNPSGVAKNIQYF.

This clonotype was observed a handful of times. This chain connects TRBV12-3 or TRBV12-4 to TRBJ2-1; TRBD1 agrees at 7 bases. This CDR3 has 14 residues. J was trimmed by 7 bases and V by 6 bases; bases with no gene match: 9. CDR3 bases: TGTGCCAGCAGCCCACCTCGGGACAGTAATGAGCAGTTCTTC. Translation: CASSPPRDSNEQFF.

The chain carries TRBV6-1 and TRBJ1-2, with D unresolved. V lost 5 bases and J 4 bases, leaving 14 bases between the germline ends. The CDR3 consists of 14 residues. Per germline, CDR1 MNHNS and CDR2 SASEGT. The CDR3 sequence: CASSSSSAGYGYTF. For the CDR3, the DNA is TGTGCCAGCAGTAGCTCCTCGGCAGGCTATGGCTACACCTTC.

There are many counts of this clonotype. The gene calls are TRBV18 and TRBJ2-1; D is possibly TRBD2 (5 bases). V was shortened by 3 bases and J by 8 bases, with 8 bases between the two germline ends. The germline gives CDR1 KGHSH, CDR2 LQKENI. The CDR3 is 12 amino acids. The CDR3 coding sequence is TGTGCCAGCTCACCTACGCGGGATGAGCAGTTCTTC. Translated, it gives CASSPTRDEQFF.

Of note for this clonotype: The junction departs from germline at one end; a sequencing error may be responsible. The genes are TRBV10-3 and TRBJ2-1; either TRBD1 or TRBD2 may supply D (5 bases each). This CDR3 contains 18 residues. The germline CDR1 and CDR2 sequences are ENHRY and SYGVKD. In DNA, the CDR3 is TGTACCATCATCCGAGAAAATTATGGGGGAAAGCCCTACAATGAGCAGTTCTTC. Protein: CTIIRENYGGKPYNEQFF.